What follows describes a single T cell receptor beta chain. Its antigen is unidentified. TCRdb re-analysed the 5' RACE reads in MiXCR, keeping a single row per CDR3 protein. The sample carries a few hundred thousand distinct CDR3 sequences, 17% recorded once. The data were taken from a study of CD8 T cells in ankylosing spondylitis. Findings and limits, study-wide: Matched ankylosing spondylitis synovial fluid reportedly contained a significantly enriched population of disease-linked clones. Fewer than ten highly homologous variants made up a TCR beta motif that seemed to typify ankylosing spondylitis blood. As for the disease-linked clones, they showed a CD8+ phenotype and occurred at relatively low frequencies in peripheral blood.

CDR3 length: 15 amino acids. The germline V gene encodes CDR1 LGHNA and CDR2 YNFKEQ. Between the trimmed V and J ends, which lost 3 bases and 8 bases, there was a span of 17 bases. This receptor was identified in a male donor with ankylosing spondylitis. The rearrangement joins TRBV4-2 to TRBJ2-1; no reliable D call. Source material: blood, either unsorted or a sorted T cell fraction (not recorded which). CDR3 nucleotide sequence: TGTGCCAGCAGCCACCCCGCAGAAAGGTCGCATGAGCAGTTCTTC. The encoded protein is CASSHPAERSHEQFF.